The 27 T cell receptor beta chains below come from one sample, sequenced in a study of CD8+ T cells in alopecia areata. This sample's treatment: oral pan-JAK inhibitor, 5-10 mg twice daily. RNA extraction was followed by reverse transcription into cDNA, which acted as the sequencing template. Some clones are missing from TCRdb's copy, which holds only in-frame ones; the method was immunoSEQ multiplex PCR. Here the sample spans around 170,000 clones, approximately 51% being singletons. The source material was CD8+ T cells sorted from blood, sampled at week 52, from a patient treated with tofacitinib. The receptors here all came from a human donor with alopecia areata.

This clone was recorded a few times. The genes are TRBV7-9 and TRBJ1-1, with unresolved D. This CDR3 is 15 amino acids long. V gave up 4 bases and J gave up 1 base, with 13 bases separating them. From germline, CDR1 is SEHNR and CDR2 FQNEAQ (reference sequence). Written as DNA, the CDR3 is TGTGCCAGCAGCTCTGGACGGGGAGGGAACACTGAAGCTTTCTTT. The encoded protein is CASSSGRGGNTEAFF.

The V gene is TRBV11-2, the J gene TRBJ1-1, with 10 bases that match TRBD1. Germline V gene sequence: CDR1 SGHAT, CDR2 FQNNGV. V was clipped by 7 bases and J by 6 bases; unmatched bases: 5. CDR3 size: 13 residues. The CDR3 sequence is CASNRDRGPEAFF. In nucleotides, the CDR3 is TGTGCCAGCAACCGGGACAGGGGACCTGAAGCTTTCTTT.

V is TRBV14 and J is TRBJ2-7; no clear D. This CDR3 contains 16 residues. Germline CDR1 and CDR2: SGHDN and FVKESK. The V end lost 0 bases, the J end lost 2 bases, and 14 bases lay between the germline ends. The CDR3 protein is CASSQEREGSPYEQYF. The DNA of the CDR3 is TGTGCCAGCAGCCAAGAAAGAGAAGGTTCCCCCTACGAGCAGTACTTC.

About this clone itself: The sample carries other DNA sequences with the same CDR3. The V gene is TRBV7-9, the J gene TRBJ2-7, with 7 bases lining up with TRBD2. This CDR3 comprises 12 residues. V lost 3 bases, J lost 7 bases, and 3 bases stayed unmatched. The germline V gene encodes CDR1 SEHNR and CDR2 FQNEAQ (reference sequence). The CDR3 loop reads CASSFGEGEQYF. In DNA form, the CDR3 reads TGTGCCAGCAGCTTTGGGGAGGGTGAGCAGTACTTC. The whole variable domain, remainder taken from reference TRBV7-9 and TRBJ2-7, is DTGVSQNPRHKITKRGQNVTFRCDPISEHNRLYWYRQTLGQGPEFLTYFQNEAQLEKSRLLSDRFSAERPKGSFSTLEIQRTEQGDSAMYLCASSFGEGEQYFGPGTRLTVT.

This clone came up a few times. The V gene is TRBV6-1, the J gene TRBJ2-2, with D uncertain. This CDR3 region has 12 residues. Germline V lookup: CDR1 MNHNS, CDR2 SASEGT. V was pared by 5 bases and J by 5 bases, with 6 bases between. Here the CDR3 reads CASSSVTGELFF. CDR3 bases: TGTGCCAGCAGTTCGGTGACCGGGGAGCTGTTTTTT.

The CDR3 sequence: CSVAINRDEPQHF. CDR3 DNA sequence: TGCAGCGTCGCTATCAACAGGGATGAGCCCCAGCATTTT. The chain has TRBV29-1 and TRBJ1-5; tentative D call: TRBD1 (6 bases). V lost 6 bases to trimming and J lost 8 bases, with 17 bases between them. The CDR3 has 13 amino acids. Germline V CDR1 and CDR2: SQVTM, ANQGSEA.

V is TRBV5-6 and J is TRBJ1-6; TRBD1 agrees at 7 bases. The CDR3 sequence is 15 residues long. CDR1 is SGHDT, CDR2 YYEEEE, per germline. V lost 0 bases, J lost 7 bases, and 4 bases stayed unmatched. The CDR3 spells CASSLAGGMNSPLHF. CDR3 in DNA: TGTGCCAGCAGCTTGGCAGGGGGGATGAATTCACCCCTCCACTTT.

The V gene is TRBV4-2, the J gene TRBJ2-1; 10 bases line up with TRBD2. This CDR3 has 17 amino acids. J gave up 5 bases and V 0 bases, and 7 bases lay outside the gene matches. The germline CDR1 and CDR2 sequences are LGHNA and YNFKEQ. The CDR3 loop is CASSQDPSGGADNEQFF. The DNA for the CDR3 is TGTGCCAGCAGCCAAGACCCGAGCGGGGGGGCCGACAATGAGCAGTTCTTC.

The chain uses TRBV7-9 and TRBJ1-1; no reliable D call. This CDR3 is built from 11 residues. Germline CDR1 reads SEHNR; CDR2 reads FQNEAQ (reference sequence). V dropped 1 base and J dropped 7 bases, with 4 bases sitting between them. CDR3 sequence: CASSLDNEAFF. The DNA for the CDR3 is TGTGCCAGCAGCTTAGACAATGAAGCTTTCTTT. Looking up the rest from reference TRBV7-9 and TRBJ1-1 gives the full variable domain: DTGVSQNPRHKITKRGQNVTFRCDPISEHNRLYWYRQTLGQGPEFLTYFQNEAQLEKSRLLSDRFSAERPKGSFSTLEIQRTEQGDSAMYLCASSLDNEAFFGQGTRLTVV.

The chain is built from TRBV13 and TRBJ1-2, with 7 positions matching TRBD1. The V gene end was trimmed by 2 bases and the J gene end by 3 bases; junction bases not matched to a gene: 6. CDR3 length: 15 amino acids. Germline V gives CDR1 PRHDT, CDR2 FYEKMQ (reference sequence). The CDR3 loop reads CASSLRMRGHYGYTF. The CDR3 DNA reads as TGTGCCAGCAGCTTAAGAATGAGGGGGCACTATGGCTACACCTTC. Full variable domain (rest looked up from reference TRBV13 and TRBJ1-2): AAGVIQSPRHLIKEKRETATLKCYPIPRHDTVYWYQQGPGQDPQFLISFYEKMQSDKGSIPDRFSAQQFSDYHSELNMSSLELGDSALYFCASSLRMRGHYGYTFGSGTRLTVV.

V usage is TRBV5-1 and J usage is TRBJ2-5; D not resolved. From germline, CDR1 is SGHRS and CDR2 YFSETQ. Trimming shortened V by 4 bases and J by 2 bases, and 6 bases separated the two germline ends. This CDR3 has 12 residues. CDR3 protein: CASSALQETQYF. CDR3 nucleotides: TGCGCCAGCAGCGCTCTACAAGAGACCCAGTACTTC.

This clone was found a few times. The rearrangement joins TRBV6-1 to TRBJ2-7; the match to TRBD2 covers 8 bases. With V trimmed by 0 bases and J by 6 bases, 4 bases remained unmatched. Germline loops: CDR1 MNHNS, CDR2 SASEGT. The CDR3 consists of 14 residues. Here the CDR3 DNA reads TGTGCCAGCAGTGAAGCCGGGGGGGCAAGCGAGCAGTACTTC. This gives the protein CASSEAGGASEQYF.

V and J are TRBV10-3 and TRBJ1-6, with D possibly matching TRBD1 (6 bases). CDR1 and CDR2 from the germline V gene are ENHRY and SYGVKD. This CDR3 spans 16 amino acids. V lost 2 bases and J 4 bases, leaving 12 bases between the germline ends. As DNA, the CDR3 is TGTGCCATCAGTGAGCTGGACAGACCGTATAATTCACCCCTCCACTTT. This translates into CAISELDRPYNSPLHF.

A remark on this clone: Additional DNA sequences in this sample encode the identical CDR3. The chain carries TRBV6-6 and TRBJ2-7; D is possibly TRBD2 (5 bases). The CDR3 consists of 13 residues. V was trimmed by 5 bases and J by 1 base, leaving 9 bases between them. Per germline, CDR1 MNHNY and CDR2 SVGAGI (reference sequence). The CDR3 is CASSEGISYEQYF. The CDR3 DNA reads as TGTGCCAGCAGTGAGGGTATTTCCTACGAGCAGTACTTC.

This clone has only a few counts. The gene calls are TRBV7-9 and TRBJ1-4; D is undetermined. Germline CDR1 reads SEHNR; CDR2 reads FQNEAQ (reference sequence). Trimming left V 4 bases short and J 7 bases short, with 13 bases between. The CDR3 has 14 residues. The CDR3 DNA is TGTGCCAGCAGCTCCGTACCACTCCCTGAAAAACTGTTTTTT. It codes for CASSSVPLPEKLFF.

The CDR3 spells CASSSPGGANYGYTF. Here the CDR3 DNA reads TGTGCCAGCAGCAGCCCCGGGGGGGCGAACTATGGCTACACCTTC. V usage is TRBV7-8 and J usage is TRBJ1-2, with TRBD1 as a possible D gene (6 bases). The CDR3 loop spans 15 amino acids. CDR1 and CDR2 (germline): SGHVS, FQNEAQ. The V gene lost 5 bases and the J gene lost 2 bases, with 15 bases spanning the gap.

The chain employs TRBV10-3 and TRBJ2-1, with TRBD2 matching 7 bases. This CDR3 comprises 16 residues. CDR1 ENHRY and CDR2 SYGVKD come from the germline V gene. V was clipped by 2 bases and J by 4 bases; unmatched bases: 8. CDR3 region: CAISESEGGGYNEQFF. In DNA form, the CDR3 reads TGTGCCATCAGTGAGAGCGAGGGCGGGGGTTACAATGAGCAGTTCTTC.

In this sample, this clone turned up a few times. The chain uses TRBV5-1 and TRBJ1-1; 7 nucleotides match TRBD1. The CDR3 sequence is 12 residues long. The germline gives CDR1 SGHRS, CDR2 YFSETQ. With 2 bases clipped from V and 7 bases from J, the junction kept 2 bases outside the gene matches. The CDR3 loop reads CASSFRTGEAFF. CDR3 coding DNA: TGCGCCAGCAGCTTCCGGACAGGTGAAGCTTTCTTT.

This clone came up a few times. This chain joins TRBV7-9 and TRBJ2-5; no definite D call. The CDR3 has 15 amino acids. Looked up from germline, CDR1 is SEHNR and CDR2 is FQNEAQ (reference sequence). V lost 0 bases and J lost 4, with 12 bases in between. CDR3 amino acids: CASSLARLGGETQYF. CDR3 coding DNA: TGTGCCAGCAGCTTAGCCCGCCTGGGTGGAGAGACCCAGTACTTC.

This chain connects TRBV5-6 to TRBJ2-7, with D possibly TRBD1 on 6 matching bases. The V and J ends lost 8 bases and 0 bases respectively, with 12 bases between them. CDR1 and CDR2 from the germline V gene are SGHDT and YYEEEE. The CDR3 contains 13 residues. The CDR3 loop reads CASLDSLSYEQYF. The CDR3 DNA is TGTGCCAGTCTGGACAGCCTCTCCTACGAGCAGTACTTC.

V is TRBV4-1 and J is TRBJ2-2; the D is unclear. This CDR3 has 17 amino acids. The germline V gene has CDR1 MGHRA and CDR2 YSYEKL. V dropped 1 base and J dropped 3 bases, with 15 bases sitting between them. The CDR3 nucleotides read TGCGCCAGCAGCCAAGGGCCCCTAAGGATTTACACCGGGGAGCTGTTTTTT. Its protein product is CASSQGPLRIYTGELFF.

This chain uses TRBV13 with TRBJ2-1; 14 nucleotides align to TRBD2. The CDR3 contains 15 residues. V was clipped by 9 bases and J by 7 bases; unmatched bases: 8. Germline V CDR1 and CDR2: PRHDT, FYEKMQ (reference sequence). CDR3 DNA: TGTGCCAGTGGACTAGCGGGGGGCCCCTTAAATGAGCAGTTCTTC. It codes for CASGLAGGPLNEQFF.

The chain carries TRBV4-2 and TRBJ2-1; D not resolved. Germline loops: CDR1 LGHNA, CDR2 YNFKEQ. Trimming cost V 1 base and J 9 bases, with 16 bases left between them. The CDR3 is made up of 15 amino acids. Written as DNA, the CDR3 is TGTGCCAGCAGCCAAGGATCCGGGCCCATCGTTGAGCAGTTCTTC. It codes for CASSQGSGPIVEQFF.

This chain's CDR3 is CASTQSAETQYF. CDR3 DNA: TGTGCCAGCACCCAATCGGCAGAGACCCAGTACTTC. J is TRBJ2-5 and V is TRBV11-2; no definite D call. This CDR3 contains 12 residues. CDR1 and CDR2 from the germline V gene are SGHAT and FQNNGV. Trimming shortened V by 7 bases and J by 4 bases, and 10 bases separated the two germline ends.

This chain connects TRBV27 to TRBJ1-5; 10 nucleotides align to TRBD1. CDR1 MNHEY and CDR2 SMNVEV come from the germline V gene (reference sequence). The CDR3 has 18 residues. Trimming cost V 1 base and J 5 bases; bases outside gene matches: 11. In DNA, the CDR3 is TGTGCCAGCAGTTTATTCTCGTCGGTGGGACAGGGGCATCAGCCCCAGCATTTT. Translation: CASSLFSSVGQGHQPQHF.

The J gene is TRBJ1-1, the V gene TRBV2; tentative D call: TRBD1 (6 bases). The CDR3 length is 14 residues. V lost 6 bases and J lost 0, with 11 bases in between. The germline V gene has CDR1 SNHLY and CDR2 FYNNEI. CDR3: CASRGDTMNTEAFF. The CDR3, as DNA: TGTGCCAGCAGGGGGGACACAATGAACACTGAAGCTTTCTTT.

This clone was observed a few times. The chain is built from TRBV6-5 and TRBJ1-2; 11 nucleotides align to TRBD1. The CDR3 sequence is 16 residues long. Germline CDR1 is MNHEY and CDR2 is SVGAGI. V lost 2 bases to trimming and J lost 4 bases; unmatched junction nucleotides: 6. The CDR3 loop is CASSYGRTGGIYGYTF. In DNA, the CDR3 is TGTGCCAGCAGTTACGGGCGGACAGGGGGCATCTATGGCTACACCTTC.